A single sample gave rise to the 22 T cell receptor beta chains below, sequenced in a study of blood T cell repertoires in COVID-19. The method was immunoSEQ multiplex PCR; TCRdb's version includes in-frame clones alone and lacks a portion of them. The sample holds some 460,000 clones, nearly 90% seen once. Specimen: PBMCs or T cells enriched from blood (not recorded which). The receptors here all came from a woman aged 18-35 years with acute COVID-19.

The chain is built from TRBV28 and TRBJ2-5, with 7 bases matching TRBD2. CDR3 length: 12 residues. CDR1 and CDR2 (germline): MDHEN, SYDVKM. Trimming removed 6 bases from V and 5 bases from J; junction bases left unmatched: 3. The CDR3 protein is CASSTGRETQYF. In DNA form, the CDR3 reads TGTGCCAGCAGCACCGGGAGGGAGACCCAGTACTTC.

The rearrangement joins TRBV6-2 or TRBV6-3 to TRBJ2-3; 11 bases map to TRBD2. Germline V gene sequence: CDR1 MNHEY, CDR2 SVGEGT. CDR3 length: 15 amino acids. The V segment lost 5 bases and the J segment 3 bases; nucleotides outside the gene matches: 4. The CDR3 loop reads CASSRLAGPTDTQYF. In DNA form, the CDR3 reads TGTGCCAGCAGTAGACTAGCGGGACCTACAGATACGCAGTATTTT.

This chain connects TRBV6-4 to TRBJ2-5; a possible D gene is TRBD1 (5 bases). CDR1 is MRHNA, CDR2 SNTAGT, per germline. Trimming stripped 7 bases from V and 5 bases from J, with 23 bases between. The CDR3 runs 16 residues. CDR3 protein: CASKGRARVIGETQYF. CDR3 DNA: TGTGCCAGCAAGGGCAGGGCTCGGGTAATAGGGGAGACCCAGTACTTC.

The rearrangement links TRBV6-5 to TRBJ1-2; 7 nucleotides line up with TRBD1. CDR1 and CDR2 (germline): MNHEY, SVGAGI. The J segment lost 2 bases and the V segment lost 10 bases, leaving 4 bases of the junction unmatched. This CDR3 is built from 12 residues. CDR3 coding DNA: TGTGCCATGGAGGGGGCAAACTATGGCTACACCTTC. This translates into CAMEGANYGYTF.

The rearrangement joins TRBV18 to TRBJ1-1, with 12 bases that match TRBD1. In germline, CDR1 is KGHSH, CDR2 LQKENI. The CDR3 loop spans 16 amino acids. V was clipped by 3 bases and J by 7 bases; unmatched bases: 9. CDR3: CASSPIPGQGADEAFF. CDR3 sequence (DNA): TGTGCCAGCTCACCCATCCCGGGACAGGGGGCGGATGAAGCTTTCTTT. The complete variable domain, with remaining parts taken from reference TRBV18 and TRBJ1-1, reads NAGVMQNPRHLVRRRGQEARLRCSPMKGHSHVYWYRQLPEEGLKFMVYLQKENIIDESGMPKERFSAEFPKEGPSILRIQQVVRGDSAAYFCASSPIPGQGADEAFFGQGTRLTVV.

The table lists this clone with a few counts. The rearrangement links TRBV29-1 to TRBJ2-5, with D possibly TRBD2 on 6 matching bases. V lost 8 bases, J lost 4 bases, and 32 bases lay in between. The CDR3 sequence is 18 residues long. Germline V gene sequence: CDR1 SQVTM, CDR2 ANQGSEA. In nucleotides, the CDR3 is TGCAGCACAAGACCCATCGGGGGACCCCGAACGAGTGGAGAGACCCAGTACTTC. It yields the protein CSTRPIGGPRTSGETQYF.

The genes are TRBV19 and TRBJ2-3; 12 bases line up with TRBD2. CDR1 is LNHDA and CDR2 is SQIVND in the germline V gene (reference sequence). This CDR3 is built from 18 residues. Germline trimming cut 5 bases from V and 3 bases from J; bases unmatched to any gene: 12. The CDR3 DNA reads TGTGCCAGTAGTGGCCGGTCTAGCGGGGGGGCTGTAACAGATACGCAGTATTTT. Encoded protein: CASSGRSSGGAVTDTQYF.

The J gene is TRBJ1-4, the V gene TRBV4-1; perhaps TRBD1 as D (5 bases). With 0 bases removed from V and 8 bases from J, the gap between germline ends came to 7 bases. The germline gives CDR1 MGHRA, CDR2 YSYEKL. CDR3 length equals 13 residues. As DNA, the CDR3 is TGCGCCAGCAGCCAAGATAAGGGGGAAAAACTGTTTTTT. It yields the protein CASSQDKGEKLFF.

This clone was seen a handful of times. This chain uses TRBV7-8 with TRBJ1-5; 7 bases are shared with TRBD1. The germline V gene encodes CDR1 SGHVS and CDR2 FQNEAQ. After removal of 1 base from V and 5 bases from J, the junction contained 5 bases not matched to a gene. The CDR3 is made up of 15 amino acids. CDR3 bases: TGTGCCAGCAGCTTAGACGGGACAGCTCATCAGCCCCAGCATTTT. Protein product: CASSLDGTAHQPQHF. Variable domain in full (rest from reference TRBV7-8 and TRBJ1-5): GAGVSQSPRYKVAKRGQDVALRCDPISGHVSLFWYQQALGQGPEFLTYFQNEAQLDKSGLPSDRFFAERPEGSVSTLKIQRTQQEDSAVYLCASSLDGTAHQPQHFGDGTRLSIL.

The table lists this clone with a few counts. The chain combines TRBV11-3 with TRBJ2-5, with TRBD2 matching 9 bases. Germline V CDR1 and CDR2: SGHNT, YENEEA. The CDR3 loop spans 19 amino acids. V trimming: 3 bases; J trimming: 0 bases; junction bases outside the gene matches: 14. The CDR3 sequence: CASSFGVASGEGYQETQYF. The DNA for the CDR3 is TGTGCCAGCAGCTTCGGAGTAGCTAGCGGGGAGGGGTACCAAGAGACCCAGTACTTC.

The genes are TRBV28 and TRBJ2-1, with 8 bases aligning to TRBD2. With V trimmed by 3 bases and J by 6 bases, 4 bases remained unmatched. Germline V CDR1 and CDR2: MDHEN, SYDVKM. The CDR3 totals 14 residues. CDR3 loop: CASSFAGGANEQFF. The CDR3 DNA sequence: TGTGCCAGCAGTTTCGCGGGAGGCGCCAATGAGCAGTTCTTC.

CDR3 protein: CASDSQPNTEAFF. In DNA form, the CDR3 reads TGTGCCAGCGACAGCCAACCGAACACTGAAGCTTTCTTT. The genes are TRBV10-3 and TRBJ1-1, with D tentatively TRBD1 (5 bases). V gave up 10 bases and J gave up 1 base, with 13 bases separating them. The CDR3 is 13 residues long. Germline CDR1 is ENHRY and CDR2 is SYGVKD.

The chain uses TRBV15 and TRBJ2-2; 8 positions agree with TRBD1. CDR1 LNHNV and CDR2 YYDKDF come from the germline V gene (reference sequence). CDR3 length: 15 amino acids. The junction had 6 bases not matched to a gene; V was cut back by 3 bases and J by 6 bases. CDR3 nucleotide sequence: TGTGCCACCAGCAGGGACCGGGGACAGGCCGGGGAGCTGTTTTTT. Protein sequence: CATSRDRGQAGELFF.

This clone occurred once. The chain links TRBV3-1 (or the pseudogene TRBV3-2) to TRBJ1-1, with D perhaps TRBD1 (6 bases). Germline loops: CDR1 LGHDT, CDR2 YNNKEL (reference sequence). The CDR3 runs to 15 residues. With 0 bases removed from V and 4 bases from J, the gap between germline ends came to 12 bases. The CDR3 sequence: CASSQEGGRGTEAFF. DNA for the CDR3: TGTGCCAGCAGCCAAGAAGGGGGTAGGGGCACTGAAGCTTTCTTT.

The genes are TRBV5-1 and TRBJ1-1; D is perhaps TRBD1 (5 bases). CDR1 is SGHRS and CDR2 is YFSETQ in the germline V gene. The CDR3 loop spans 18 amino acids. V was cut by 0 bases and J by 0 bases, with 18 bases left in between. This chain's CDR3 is CASSLVESSGTMNTEAFF. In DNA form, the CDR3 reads TGCGCCAGCAGCTTGGTTGAGAGTTCAGGGACTATGAACACTGAAGCTTTCTTT.

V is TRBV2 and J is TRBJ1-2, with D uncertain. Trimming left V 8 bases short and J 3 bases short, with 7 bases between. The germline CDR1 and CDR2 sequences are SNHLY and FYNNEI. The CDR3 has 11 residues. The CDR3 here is CASGRDYGYTF. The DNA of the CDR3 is TGTGCCAGCGGGAGGGACTATGGCTACACCTTC.

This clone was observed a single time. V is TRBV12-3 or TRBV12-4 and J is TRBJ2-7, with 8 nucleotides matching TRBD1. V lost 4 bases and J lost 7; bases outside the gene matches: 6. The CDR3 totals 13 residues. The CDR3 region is CASSWDRLGEQYF. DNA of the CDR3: TGTGCCAGCAGTTGGGACAGGTTGGGAGAGCAGTACTTC.

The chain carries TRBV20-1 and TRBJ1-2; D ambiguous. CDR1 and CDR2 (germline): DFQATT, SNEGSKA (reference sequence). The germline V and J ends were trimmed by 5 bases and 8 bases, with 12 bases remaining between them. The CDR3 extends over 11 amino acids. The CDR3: CSAEDWRGYTF. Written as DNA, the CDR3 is TGCAGTGCTGAAGACTGGCGCGGCTACACCTTC.

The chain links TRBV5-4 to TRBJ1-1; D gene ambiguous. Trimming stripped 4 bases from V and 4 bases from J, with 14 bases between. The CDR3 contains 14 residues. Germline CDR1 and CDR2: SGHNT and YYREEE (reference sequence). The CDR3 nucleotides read TGTGCCAGCAGCAGAGATACAGCCAGCACTGAAGCTTTCTTT. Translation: CASSRDTASTEAFF.

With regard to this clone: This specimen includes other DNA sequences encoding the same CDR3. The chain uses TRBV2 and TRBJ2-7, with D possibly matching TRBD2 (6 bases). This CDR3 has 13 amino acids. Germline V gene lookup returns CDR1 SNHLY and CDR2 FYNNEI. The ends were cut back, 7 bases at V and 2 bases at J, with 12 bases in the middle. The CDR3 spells CASTGGKTYEQYF. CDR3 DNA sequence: TGTGCCAGCACTGGCGGGAAGACCTACGAGCAGTACTTC.

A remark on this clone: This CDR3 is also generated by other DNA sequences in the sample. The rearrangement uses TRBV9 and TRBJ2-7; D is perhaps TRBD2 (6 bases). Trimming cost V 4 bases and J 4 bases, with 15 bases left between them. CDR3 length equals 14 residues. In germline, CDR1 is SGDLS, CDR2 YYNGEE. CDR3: CASSPSGTSYEQYF. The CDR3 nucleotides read TGTGCCAGCAGCCCTTCCGGGACTTCATACGAGCAGTACTTC.

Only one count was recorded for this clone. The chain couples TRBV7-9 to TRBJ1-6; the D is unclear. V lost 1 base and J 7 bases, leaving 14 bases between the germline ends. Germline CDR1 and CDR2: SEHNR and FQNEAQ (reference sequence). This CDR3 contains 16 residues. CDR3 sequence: CASSLVAASSNSPLHF. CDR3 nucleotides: TGTGCCAGCAGCTTAGTTGCGGCCAGCTCGAATTCACCCCTCCACTTT.